Shown below are 21 T cell receptor beta chains from a single sample sequenced in a study of T-cell memory formation after mild COVID-19. TCRdb fed the 5' RACE reads into MiXCR, producing one record per CDR3 protein. The sample has fewer than 200,000 distinct CDR3 sequences, around 21% seen once. The sample comprised PBMCs or a T cell subset sorted from them (not recorded which). These receptors all come from an adult woman who had mild COVID-19 (a few samples of this study predate the infection). Cell type and time point are not known.

The chain has TRBV6-5 and TRBJ2-5; 8 nucleotides agree with TRBD2. The ends lost 4 bases at V and 5 bases at J; junction bases unmatched: 9. This CDR3 spans 15 amino acids. Germline assignment: CDR1 MNHEY and CDR2 SVGAGI. The CDR3 here is CASSSGTSPSETQYF. The CDR3 DNA reads as TGTGCCAGCAGTTCCGGGACTAGTCCGTCGGAGACCCAGTACTTC.

The chain employs TRBV12-3 or TRBV12-4 and TRBJ2-3, with D hard to call. This CDR3 comprises 13 residues. V lost 5 bases to trimming and J lost 7 bases, with 13 bases between them. DNA for the CDR3: TGTGCCAGCAGTAACCCTTCGAGCTATACGCAGTATTTT. Translating gives CASSNPSSYTQYF.

This clonotype was seen more than once but under ten times. This CDR3 reads CSVEEISPGGTDYGYTF. In DNA form, the CDR3 reads TGCAGCGTTGAAGAGATCTCGCCGGGGGGAACCGACTATGGCTACACCTTC. This chain links TRBV29-1 with TRBJ1-2, with D tentatively TRBD1 (5 bases). Germline assignment: CDR1 SQVTM and CDR2 ANQGSEA. The length of the CDR3 is 17 residues. Trimming took 0 bases from V and 3 from J, leaving 20 bases between them.

The V and J genes are TRBV7-3 and TRBJ2-7; 7 bases line up with TRBD2. The CDR3 covers 13 residues. Unmatched junction bases numbered 4, after V lost 4 bases and J lost 4 bases. CDR1 SGHTA and CDR2 FQGTGA come from the germline V gene. CDR3 nucleotide sequence: TGTGCCAGCAGCTCCTCAGCGGGATACGAGCAGTACTTC. Protein product: CASSSSAGYEQYF.

The genes are TRBV4-2 and TRBJ1-3; D gene unclear. The CDR3 loop spans 12 amino acids. Trimming left V 5 bases short and J 4 bases short, with 6 bases between. Germline-derived CDR1 and CDR2 are LGHNA and YNFKEQ. The CDR3 here is CASSVSGNTIYF. CDR3 in DNA: TGTGCCAGCAGCGTTTCCGGAAACACCATATATTTT.

The chain recombines TRBV24-1 with TRBJ2-5; no definite D call. The CDR3 consists of 12 residues. Germline V gene data show CDR1 as KGHDR and CDR2 as SFDVKD. V was clipped by 8 bases and J by 1 base, with 7 bases between them. CDR3 sequence: CATMDGQETQYF. As DNA, the CDR3 is TGTGCCACCATGGATGGCCAAGAGACCCAGTACTTC.

Only a few counts were recorded for this clonotype. The V call is TRBV29-1, the J call TRBJ1-5; D remains ambiguous. Deletions cut 6 bases from V and 7 bases from J, with 16 bases between. CDR1 is SQVTM, CDR2 ANQGSEA, per germline. The CDR3 runs 13 residues. CDR3 nucleotide sequence: TGCAGCGTGAAGGAGTCAGGTTACCAGCCCCAGCATTTT. It translates to CSVKESGYQPQHF.

The J gene is TRBJ2-7, the V gene TRBV7-9; D might be TRBD1 (6 bases). In germline, CDR1 is SEHNR, CDR2 FQNEAQ (reference sequence). V lost 4 bases, J lost 0 bases, and 13 bases lay in between. This CDR3 has 15 amino acids. CDR3 residues: CASSSPGTFSYEQYF. The CDR3 DNA is TGTGCCAGCAGCTCCCCAGGGACATTCTCCTACGAGCAGTACTTC.

This clonotype was seen a few times. The chain combines TRBV29-1 with TRBJ1-1, with D perhaps TRBD1 (6 bases). The V end was cut by 5 bases, the J end by 7 bases, with 11 bases between. The CDR3 extends over 11 amino acids. Germline V lookup: CDR1 SQVTM, CDR2 ANQGSEA. The CDR3 loop reads CSVPGALEAFF. The DNA of the CDR3 is TGCAGCGTTCCGGGGGCCCTTGAAGCTTTCTTT. The variable domain in full, with the rest retrieved from reference TRBV29-1 and TRBJ1-1, is SAVISQKPSRDICQRGTSLTIQCQVDSQVTMMFWYRQQPGQSLTLIATANQGSEATYESGFVIDKFPISRPNLTFSTLTVSNMSPEDSSIYLCSVPGALEAFFGQGTRLTVV.

This clonotype was detected a few times. This chain's CDR3 is CASSHRASSYNEQFF. CDR3 sequence (DNA): TGTGCCAGCAGCCACAGAGCTTCCTCCTACAATGAGCAGTTCTTC. This sequence joins TRBV7-8 and TRBJ2-1; no clear D. Germline V CDR1 and CDR2: SGHVS, FQNEAQ. Deletions cut 5 bases from V and 0 bases from J, with 11 bases between. CDR3 size: 15 residues.

This chain uses TRBV19 with TRBJ2-5, with a possible D match to TRBD2 (6 bases). Between the trimmed V and J ends, which lost 7 bases and 3 bases, there was a span of 12 bases. Germline lookup yields CDR1 LNHDA and CDR2 SQIVND (reference sequence). The CDR3 is 13 residues long. The CDR3 sequence: CASIGSGEETQYF. The CDR3 coding sequence is TGTGCCAGTATTGGATCGGGGGAAGAGACCCAGTACTTC.

This clonotype was detected a few times. V usage is TRBV7-6 and J usage is TRBJ2-7; 10 bases are shared with TRBD2. The CDR3 is made up of 18 amino acids. With V trimmed by 1 base and J by 1 base, 10 bases remained unmatched. The germline V gene encodes CDR1 SGHVS and CDR2 FNYEAQ. The CDR3 coding sequence is TGTGCCAGCAGCTTAGTAGCGGGGGGCGAGGATTGGTCCTACGAGCAGTACTTC. This gives the protein CASSLVAGGEDWSYEQYF.

The gene calls are TRBV7-2 and TRBJ1-2; D not certain. The germline V and J ends were trimmed by 1 base and 8 bases, with 11 bases remaining between them. The germline CDR1 and CDR2 sequences are SGHTA and FQGNSA. The CDR3 extends over 13 amino acids. The CDR3 region has the DNA TGTGCCAGCAGCTTAGTTGCCGGGAGAGGCTACACCTTC. This sequence encodes CASSLVAGRGYTF.

Only a few counts were recorded for this clonotype. The rearrangement uses TRBV4-3 and TRBJ2-5; 7 bases match TRBD2. Germline V CDR1 and CDR2: LGHNA, YSLEER. The CDR3 totals 15 residues. The trim removed 2 bases at V and 3 bases at J, leaving 6 bases unmatched. CDR3 in amino acids: CASSQMLRGEETQYF. In nucleotides, the CDR3 is TGCGCCAGCAGCCAAATGCTCCGGGGGGAAGAGACCCAGTACTTC.

The chain couples TRBV9 to TRBJ2-7; possibly TRBD2 for D (6 bases). With 2 bases removed from V and 0 bases from J, the gap between germline ends came to 6 bases. CDR3 size: 13 residues. Germline V gives CDR1 SGDLS, CDR2 YYNGEE. The CDR3 region is CASSVGGSYEQYF. The DNA for the CDR3 is TGTGCCAGCAGCGTGGGGGGCTCCTACGAGCAGTACTTC.

V usage is TRBV4-3 and J usage is TRBJ1-4; D is undetermined. The germline gives CDR1 LGHNA, CDR2 YSLEER. Trimming pared 0 bases from V and 3 bases from J, leaving 14 bases between. The CDR3 sequence is 17 residues long. The CDR3 region has the DNA TGCGCCAGCAGCCAAGAAATTTCGGTAGCATCTAATGAAAAACTGTTTTTT. This codes for CASSQEISVASNEKLFF.

This clonotype showed up just a few times. This chain joins TRBV9 and TRBJ1-1; D not certain. The germline V gene has CDR1 SGDLS and CDR2 YYNGEE. There are 13 residues in the CDR3. V lost 0 bases and J 3 bases, leaving 6 bases between the germline ends. CDR3 DNA: TGTGCCAGCAGCGTAGACAGTTACACTGAAGCTTTCTTT. Protein sequence: CASSVDSYTEAFF.

The rearrangement uses TRBV5-1 and TRBJ2-6; the D is unclear. Trimming cost V 2 bases and J 0 bases, with 21 bases left between them. The CDR3 covers 20 residues. Germline V gene data show CDR1 as SGHRS and CDR2 as YFSETQ. CDR3: CASSLYPPEPITSGANVLTF. The CDR3 DNA reads TGCGCCAGCAGCTTATACCCGCCCGAGCCGATAACCTCTGGGGCCAACGTCCTGACTTTC. Full variable domain (outside the CDR3, taken from reference TRBV5-1 and TRBJ2-6): KAGVTQTPRYLIKTRGQQVTLSCSPISGHRSVSWYQQTPGQGLQFLFEYFSETQRNKGNFPGRFSGRQFSNSRSEMNVSTLELGDSALYLCASSLYPPEPITSGANVLTFGAGSRLTVL.

The chain carries TRBV20-1 and TRBJ2-7; D unclear. The CDR3 extends over 14 amino acids. Germline loops: CDR1 DFQATT, CDR2 SNEGSKA (reference sequence). Trimming took 4 bases from V and 0 from J, leaving 13 bases between them. This CDR3 reads CSATPPLGSYEQYF. The CDR3 DNA follows: TGCAGTGCTACACCGCCCCTCGGCTCCTACGAGCAGTACTTC.

The rearrangement joins TRBV7-8 to TRBJ1-2; no reliable D call. This CDR3 contains 12 residues. V lost 4 bases, J lost 6 bases, and 9 bases lay in between. CDR1 and CDR2 (germline): SGHVS, FQNEAQ. CDR3 protein: CASSSQPDGYTF. The CDR3 DNA reads TGTGCCAGCAGCTCCCAACCCGATGGCTACACCTTC.

This rearrangement joins TRBV27 to TRBJ1-5; 8 bases line up with TRBD1. The V segment lost 5 bases and the J segment 7 bases; nucleotides outside the gene matches: 22. Germline V gives CDR1 MNHEY, CDR2 SMNVEV (reference sequence). This CDR3 has 19 amino acids. The CDR3 DNA sequence: TGTGCCAGCAGTCCTCTGGGACAGGTTTCCTTCCGGGGGGTGCAGCCCCAGCATTTT. Translated: CASSPLGQVSFRGVQPQHF.